This TCR beta chain was captured by sequencing in a study of blood T cells in healthy people across ages. The CDR3 length is 14 residues. Germline CDR1 and CDR2: DFQATT and SNEGSKA (reference sequence). The authors drew around 11 milliliters of peripheral blood from each donor. It was with a sample-barcoded 5' primer and a J-beta primer mix that a second PCR of roughly 7 to 12 cycles was run. TCRdb re-called the 5' RACE reads through MiXCR, storing one row per CDR3 protein. The repertoire has roughly 1,000,000 distinct CDR3 sequences, approximately 25% of them found once; the top ten carry less than 0.85%. These data were also reused for a study on T cells of mothers and their children. As that report states: Maternal samples each gave over 9.5 million TCR beta CDR3 reads, and child samples around 3.2 million each.

This receptor was obtained from a girl between 2 and 10 years old in good health. The genes are TRBV20-1 and TRBJ2-5, with D possibly called TRBD1 or TRBD2 (6 bases each). Near its end, the DNA agrees better with TRBJ2-7, so the J call may be wrong. Sequencing was carried out using blood. This CDR3 is CSAPVGGRNYEQYF. CDR3 bases: TGCAGTGCTCCTGTGGGGGGCCGCAACTACGAGCAGTACTTC.